A selection of T cell receptor beta chains follows, all from one sample in a study of radiotherapy plus CTLA-4 blockade in lung cancer. The protocol was immunoSEQ multiplex PCR, while the TCRdb copy is restricted to in-frame clones and leaves out a portion. The sample has roughly 53,000 clones, almost 85% seen once. Source: peripheral blood, taken from a patient treated with radiotherapy plus ipilimumab. These receptors were taken from a human donor with non-small cell lung cancer whose response to radiotherapy plus ipilimumab could not be evaluated. CDR3s include the opening cysteine and the closing phenylalanine or tryptophan. D genes are given only for firm matches. The size entry is marked missing in some rows and otherwise reads once, few, many or a size class.

j_call cdr3_length v_call clone_size d_call cdr3_nt cdr3_aa
TRBJ2-2 14 TRBV19 - - TGTGCCAGCCGACACTTCGCGAACACCGGGGAGCTGTTTTTT CASRHFANTGELFF
TRBJ2-7 14 TRBV27 once TRBD2 TGTGCCAGCAGTCAGCGGGAGAAAGAGTACGAGCAGTACTTC CASSQREKEYEQYF
TRBJ2-3 16 TRBV10-3 - - TGTGCCATCAGTGAGTCCTTGTGGGGGCAAACAGATACGCAGTATTTT CAISESLWGQTDTQYF
TRBJ2-2 16 TRBV7-2 - TRBD2 TGTGCCAGCAGCCCGCGGACTAGCAGGTCGACCGGGGAGCTGTTTTTT CASSPRTSRSTGELFF
TRBJ2-1 16 TRBV15 - - TGTGCCACCAGCAGAGAGGCAGCGAGCTCCTACAATGAGCAGTTCTTC CATSREAASSYNEQFF
TRBJ2-3 13 TRBV4-1 - TRBD1 TGCGCCAGCAGCCAAGTACAGGGGGATACGCAGTATTTT CASSQVQGDTQYF
TRBJ2-3 14 TRBV28 - TRBD2 TGTGCCAGCAGTTTTAGGGAGGGAACAGATACGCAGTATTTT CASSFREGTDTQYF
TRBJ1-3 13 TRBV5-1 - - TGCGTCAGCAGCTTCGGGTCAGGAAACACCATATATTTT CVSSFGSGNTIYF
TRBJ2-2 17 TRBV2 few TRBD2 TGTGCCAGCAGTGAGGCTAGCGGGAGGACGAACACCGGGGAGCTGTTTTTT CASSEASGRTNTGELFF
TRBJ1-1 14 TRBV6-1 - - TGTGCCAGCAGGGTGGACGGGATGGGCACTGAAGCTTTCTTT CASRVDGMGTEAFF